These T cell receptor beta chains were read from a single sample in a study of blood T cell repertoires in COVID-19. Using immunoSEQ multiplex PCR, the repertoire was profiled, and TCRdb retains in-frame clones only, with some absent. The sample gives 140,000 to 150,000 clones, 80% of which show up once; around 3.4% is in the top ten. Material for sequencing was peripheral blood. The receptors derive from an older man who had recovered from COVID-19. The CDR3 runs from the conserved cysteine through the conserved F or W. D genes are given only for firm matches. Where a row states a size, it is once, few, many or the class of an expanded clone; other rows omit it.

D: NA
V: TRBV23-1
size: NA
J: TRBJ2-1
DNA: TGCGCCAGCAAAGCGCAGCAGAACTACAATGAGCAGTTCTTC
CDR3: CASKAQQNYNEQFF

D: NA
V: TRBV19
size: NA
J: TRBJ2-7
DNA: TGTGCCAGTAGTATAAGGGGGAGAAACTACGAGCAGTACTTC
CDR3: CASSIRGRNYEQYF

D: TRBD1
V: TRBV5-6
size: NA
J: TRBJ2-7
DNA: TGTGCCAGCAGCGTTGGTTATGCGACAGGGCACGAGCAGTACTTC
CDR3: CASSVGYATGHEQYF

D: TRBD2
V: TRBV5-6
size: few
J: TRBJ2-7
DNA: TGTGCCAGCAGCTTGCTGCTGCCTAGCGGGAGCTACGAGCAGTACTTC
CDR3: CASSLLLPSGSYEQYF

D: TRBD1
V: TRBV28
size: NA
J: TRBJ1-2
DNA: TGTGCCAGCAGTGGCTCGGGGGACAGGGGGCATGGCTACACCTTC
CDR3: CASSGSGDRGHGYTF

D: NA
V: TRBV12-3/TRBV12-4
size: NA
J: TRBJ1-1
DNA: TGTGCCAGCAGCGAGGTTCTTCTTGGTGGAGCTTTCTTT
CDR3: CASSEVLLGGAFF

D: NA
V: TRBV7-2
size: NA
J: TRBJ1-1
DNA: TGTGCCAGCAGCTTAGTTCCGGGAGGGAGGACTGAAGCTTTCTTT
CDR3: CASSLVPGGRTEAFF

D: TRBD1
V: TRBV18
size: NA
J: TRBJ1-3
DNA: TGTGCCAGCTCTTCAGTGCGTCGAAGGGGGCCTGGAAACACCATATATTTT
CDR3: CASSSVRRRGPGNTIYF

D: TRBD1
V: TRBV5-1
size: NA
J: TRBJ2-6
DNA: TGCGCCAGCAGGGGGACAGGGGTTGGGGCCAACGTCCTGACTTTC
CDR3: CASRGTGVGANVLTF

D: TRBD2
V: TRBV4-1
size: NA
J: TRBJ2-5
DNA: TGCGCCAGCAGCCAAAGAGCGGGAGGACAAGAGACCCAGTACTTC
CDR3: CASSQRAGGQETQYF

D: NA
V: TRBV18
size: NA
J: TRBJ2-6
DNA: TGTGCCAGCTCTGACAGCTCTGGGGCCAACGTCCTGACTTTC
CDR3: CASSDSSGANVLTF

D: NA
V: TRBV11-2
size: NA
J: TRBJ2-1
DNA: TGTGCCAGCAGCTTACAGAGGGATGAGCAGTTCTTC
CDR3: CASSLQRDEQFF

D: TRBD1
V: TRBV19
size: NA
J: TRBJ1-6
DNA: TGTGCCAGTAGTCGACAGGGAAGTTACTCACCCCTCCACTTT
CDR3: CASSRQGSYSPLHF

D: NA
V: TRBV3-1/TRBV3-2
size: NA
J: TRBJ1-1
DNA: TGTGCCAGCAGCCAACCAGGGTTCGACACTGAAGCTTTCTTT
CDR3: CASSQPGFDTEAFF

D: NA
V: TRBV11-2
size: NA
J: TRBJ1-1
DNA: TGTGCCAGCAGCTTAGGCGGTTCACCTGGAGCTTTCTTT
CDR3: CASSLGGSPGAFF

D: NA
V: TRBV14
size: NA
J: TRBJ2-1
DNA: TGTGCCAGCAGCCCCCTGGGGGGGGCTAATGAGCAGTTCTTC
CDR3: CASSPLGGANEQFF

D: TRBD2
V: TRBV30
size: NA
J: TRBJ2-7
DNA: TGTGCCTGGACGGCCTCCAGGCTAGCGGGATTGATTTCCTACGAGCAGTACTTC
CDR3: CAWTASRLAGLISYEQYF

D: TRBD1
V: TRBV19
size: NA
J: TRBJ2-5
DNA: TGTGCCAGTAAGGCCAGGGGGCGCCGGGAGACCCAGTACTTC
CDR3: CASKARGRRETQYF

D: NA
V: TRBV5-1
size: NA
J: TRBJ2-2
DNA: TGCGCCAGCAGTAGTGGTTATGGCACCGGGGAGCTGTTTTTT
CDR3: CASSSGYGTGELFF

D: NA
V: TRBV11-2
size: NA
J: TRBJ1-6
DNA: TGTGCCAGCAGCTTAGATCTGGCAGGGGCAAATTCACCCCTCCACTTT
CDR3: CASSLDLAGANSPLHF

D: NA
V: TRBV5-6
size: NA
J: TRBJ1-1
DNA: TGTGCCAGCAGCTTCCGGGACACTTGGAACACTGAAGCTTTCTTT
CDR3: CASSFRDTWNTEAFF

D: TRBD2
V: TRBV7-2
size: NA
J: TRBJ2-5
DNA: TGTGCCAGCAGCTCCGGGACTATCCAAGAGACCCAGTACTTC
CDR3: CASSSGTIQETQYF